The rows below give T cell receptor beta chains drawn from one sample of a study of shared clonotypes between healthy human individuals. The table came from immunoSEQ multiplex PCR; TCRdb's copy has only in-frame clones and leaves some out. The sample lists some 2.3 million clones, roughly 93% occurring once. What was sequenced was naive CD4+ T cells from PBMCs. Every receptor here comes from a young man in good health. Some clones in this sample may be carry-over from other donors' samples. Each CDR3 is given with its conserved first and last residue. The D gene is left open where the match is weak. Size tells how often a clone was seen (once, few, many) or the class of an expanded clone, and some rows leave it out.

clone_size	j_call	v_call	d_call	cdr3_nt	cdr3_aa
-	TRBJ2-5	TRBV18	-	TGTGCCAGCTCACCGTACGACAGGGAGACCCAGTACTTC	CASSPYDRETQYF
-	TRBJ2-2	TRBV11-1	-	TGTGCCAGCGGGTCCCGTGCCACCGGGGAGCTGTTTTTT	CASGSRATGELFF
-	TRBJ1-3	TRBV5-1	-	TGCGCCAGCAGCTTCGACCTTTTAAAGAACACCATATATTTT	CASSFDLLKNTIYF
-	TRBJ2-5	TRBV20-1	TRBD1	TGCAGTGCTAGGGACAGGGGGACCCAGTACTTC	CSARDRGTQYF
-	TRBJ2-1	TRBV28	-	TGTGCCAGCAGCATGCCCGGGAGTTCATACAATGAGCAGTTCTTC	CASSMPGSSYNEQFF
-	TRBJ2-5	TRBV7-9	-	TGTGCCAGCAGCCCACCGGGTCTTCGGGAGACCCAGTACTTC	CASSPPGLRETQYF
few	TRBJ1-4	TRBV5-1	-	TGCGCCAGCGGATCCCCAGGTGGGGAAAAACTGTTTTTT	CASGSPGGEKLFF
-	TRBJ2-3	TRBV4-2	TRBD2	TGTGCCAGCAGCCAAGTGGCCGGGACTAGCGGGAGGGCTAGCACAGATACGCAGTATTTT	CASSQVAGTSGRASTDTQYF
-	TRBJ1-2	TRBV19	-	TGTGCCAGTAGTCCTCAGGGGAACTATGGCTACACCTTC	CASSPQGNYGYTF
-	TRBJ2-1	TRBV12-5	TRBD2	TGTGCTAGTGCCGGGACTAGCGAATACAATGAGCAGTTCTTC	CASAGTSEYNEQFF
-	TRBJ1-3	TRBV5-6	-	TGTGCCAGCAGCCAACGGGCGGTTAGCTCTGGAAACACCATATATTTT	CASSQRAVSSGNTIYF
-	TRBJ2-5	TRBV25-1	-	TGTGCCAGCAGTGACCCGACAGAGGCAGTACTGACCCAGTACTTC	CASSDPTEAVLTQYF
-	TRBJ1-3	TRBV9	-	TGTGCCAGCAGCGTGGACAGTAGCTCTGGAAACACCATATATTTT	CASSVDSSSGNTIYF
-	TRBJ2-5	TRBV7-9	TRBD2	TGTGCCAGTGGACTAGCGGGGGAAGAGACCCAGTACTTC	CASGLAGEETQYF
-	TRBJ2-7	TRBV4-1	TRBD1	TGCGCCAGCAGTTCTCCGGGACAGGGTCTTTGGGAGCAGTACTTC	CASSSPGQGLWEQYF
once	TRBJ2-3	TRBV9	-	TGTGCCAGCAGTTCGGGGGGCCAGGATACGCAGTATTTT	CASSSGGQDTQYF
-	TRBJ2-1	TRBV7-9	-	TGTGCCAGCAGTTCCGCCACCCCGGGGGAGCAGTTCTTC	CASSSATPGEQFF
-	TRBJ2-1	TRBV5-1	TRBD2	TGCGCCAGCAGCTTGGCCGGGCGACTAGCGGCGAATGAGCAGTTCTTC	CASSLAGRLAANEQFF
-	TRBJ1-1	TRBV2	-	TGTGCCAGCATAGAACAATCGACAGGGAACACTGAAGCTTTCTTT	CASIEQSTGNTEAFF
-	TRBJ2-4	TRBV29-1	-	TGCAGCGTTGCGGGCGCCCTCGCCCACATTCAGTACTTC	CSVAGALAHIQYF
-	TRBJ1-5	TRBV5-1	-	TGCGCCAGCAGCTTGGCGAGTGGCAATCAGCCCCAGCATTTT	CASSLASGNQPQHF
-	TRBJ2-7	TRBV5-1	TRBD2	TGCGCCAGCAGCTTGGCTAGCGGGAGGCTTTTTGGGGAGGAGCAGTACTTC	CASSLASGRLFGEEQYF
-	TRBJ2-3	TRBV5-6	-	TGTGCCAGCAGCTTGGCCTGGAAAACAGAAGCACTCACAGATACGCAGTATTTT	CASSLAWKTEALTDTQYF
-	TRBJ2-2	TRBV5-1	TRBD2	TGCGCCAGCAGCTGGGGGACTAGCGGGAGCGCCGGGGAGCTGTTTTTT	CASSWGTSGSAGELFF
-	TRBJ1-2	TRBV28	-	TGTGCCAGCAGTTTATTGGTCGGGCAGATCTATGGCTACACCTTC	CASSLLVGQIYGYTF
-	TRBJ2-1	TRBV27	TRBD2	TGTGCCAGCAGTTTACTATTTGGGACTAGCGGGAGGCAATTTCGGTTCTTC	CASSLLFGTSGRQFRFF
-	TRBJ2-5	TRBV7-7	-	TGTGCCAGCAGCTTATGTGTCTGGGTTGGGGAAGAGACCCAGTACTTC	CASSLCVWVGEETQYF
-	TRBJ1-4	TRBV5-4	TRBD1	TGTGCCAGCAGCTTGATGCCAGGGGGCACTACGAATGAAAAACTGTTTTTT	CASSLMPGGTTNEKLFF
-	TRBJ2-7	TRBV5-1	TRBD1	TGCGCCAGCAGCTTGGGATTTGGGACAGGGGACTACGAGCAGTACTTC	CASSLGFGTGDYEQYF
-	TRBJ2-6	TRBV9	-	TGTGCCAGCAGCCTCGGGGTCCCCTCTGGGGCCAACGTCCTGACTTTC	CASSLGVPSGANVLTF
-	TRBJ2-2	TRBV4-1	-	TGCGCCAGCAGCCAAGATGGCAGGGGACCGTCGGGGGAGCTGTTTTTT	CASSQDGRGPSGELFF
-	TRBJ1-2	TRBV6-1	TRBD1	TGTGCCAGCAGTGAACAGGGGGATGGCTACACCTTC	CASSEQGDGYTF
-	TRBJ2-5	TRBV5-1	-	TGCGCCAGCAGCTTGGTGAGCAGCTCCACCCCACAGACCCAGTACTTC	CASSLVSSSTPQTQYF
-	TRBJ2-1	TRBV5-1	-	TGCGCCAGCAGCTTGGGTGCCGGCCAGAGCTACAATGAGCAGTTCTTC	CASSLGAGQSYNEQFF
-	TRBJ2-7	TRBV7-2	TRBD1	TGTGCCAGCAATAACTTCTGGGACAGGGGGCACGAGCAGTACTTC	CASNNFWDRGHEQYF
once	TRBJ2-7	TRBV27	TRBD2	TGTGCCAGCAGTTCGCCGGGACTAGTGTCCGAGCAGTACTTC	CASSSPGLVSEQYF
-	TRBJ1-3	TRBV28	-	TGTGCCAGCAGACCGGACAGCTCTGGAAACACCATATATTTT	CASRPDSSGNTIYF
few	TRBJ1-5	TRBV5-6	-	TGTGCCAGCAGCTTGTGGGGAATGCATAGCAATCAGCCCCAGCATTTT	CASSLWGMHSNQPQHF
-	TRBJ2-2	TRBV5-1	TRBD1	TGCGCCAGCAGCCAAAGACAGGGGGCCGGGGAGCTGTTTTTT	CASSQRQGAGELFF
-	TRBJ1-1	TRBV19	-	TGTGCCAGTAGTATAGCCGGGGGAGCTTTCTTT	CASSIAGGAFF
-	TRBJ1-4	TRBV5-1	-	TGCGCCAGCAGCCGAAGTACTAATGAAAAACTGTTTTTT	CASSRSTNEKLFF
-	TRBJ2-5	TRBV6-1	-	TGTGCCAGCAGTGAAGACAGGGTTCTGGAGACCCAGTACTTC	CASSEDRVLETQYF
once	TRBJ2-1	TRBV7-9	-	TGTGCCAGCAGCTTAGAGGTGGTGGGTCCGGATGAGCAGTTCTTC	CASSLEVVGPDEQFF
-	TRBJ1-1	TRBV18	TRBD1	TGTGCCAGCTCACCGTTTATACCCGGGACAGGGGGCGGAACCCAAGCTTTCTTT	CASSPFIPGTGGGTQAFF
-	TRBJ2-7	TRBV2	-	TGTGCCAGCAGTCCCGGGGTTCTCGAGCAGTACTTC	CASSPGVLEQYF
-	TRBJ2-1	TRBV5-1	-	TGCGCCAGCAGCTCGGAATACGCTGAGCAGTTCTTC	CASSSEYAEQFF
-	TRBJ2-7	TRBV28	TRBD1	TGTGCCAGCAGTACCCCAGACAGGGTCGACGAGCAGTACTTC	CASSTPDRVDEQYF
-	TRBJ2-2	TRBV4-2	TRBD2	TGTGCCAGCAGCCAAGAACTAGCGGCCGTAACCGGGGAGCTGTTTTTT	CASSQELAAVTGELFF
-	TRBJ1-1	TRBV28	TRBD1	TGTGCCAGCAGTTTATGGACAGGGATCGGTTCTGAAGCTTTCTTT	CASSLWTGIGSEAFF
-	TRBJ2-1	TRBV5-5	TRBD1	TGTGCCAGCAGCTTGGTAGGACAGGGTGGCAATGAGCAGTTCTTC	CASSLVGQGGNEQFF
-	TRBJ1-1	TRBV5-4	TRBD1	TGTGCCAGCAGCCCCCGGACAGGGTTGGGACAGGACACTGAAGCTTTCTTT	CASSPRTGLGQDTEAFF
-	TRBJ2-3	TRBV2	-	TGTGCCAGCAGTGAAACGGGACAATACACAGATACGCAGTATTTT	CASSETGQYTDTQYF
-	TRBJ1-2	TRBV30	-	TGTGCCTGGAGGGGGTTGTCTAACTATGGCTACACCTTC	CAWRGLSNYGYTF
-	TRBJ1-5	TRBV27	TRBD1	TGTGCCAGCAGTTTCCTAGGACAGGGGCTCCATCAGAAGCCCCAGCATTTT	CASSFLGQGLHQKPQHF
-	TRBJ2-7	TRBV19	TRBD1	TGTGCCAGTAAAGGACAGGGGGCGATGAGTCCGTCCCAGCAGTACTTC	CASKGQGAMSPSQQYF
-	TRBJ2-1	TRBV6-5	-	TGTGCCAGCAGCCACGGGGGTGAGCAGTTCTTC	CASSHGGEQFF
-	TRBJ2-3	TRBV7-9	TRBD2	TGTGCCAGCACCCCAGGTGGCGGGAGAGGCACAGATACGCAGTATTTT	CASTPGGGRGTDTQYF